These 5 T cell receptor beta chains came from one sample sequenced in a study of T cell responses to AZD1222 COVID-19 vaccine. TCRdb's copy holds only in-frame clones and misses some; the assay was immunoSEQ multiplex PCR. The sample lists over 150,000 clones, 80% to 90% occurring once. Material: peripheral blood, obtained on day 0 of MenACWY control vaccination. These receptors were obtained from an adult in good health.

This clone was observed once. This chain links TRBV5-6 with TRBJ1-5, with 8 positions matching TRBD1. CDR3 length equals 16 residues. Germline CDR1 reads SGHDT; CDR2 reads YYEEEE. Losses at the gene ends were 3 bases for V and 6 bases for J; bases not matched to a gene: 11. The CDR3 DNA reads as TGTGCCAGCAGCTCGTGGACAGGGCGTCGGAGTCAGCCCCAGCATTTT. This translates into CASSSWTGRRSQPQHF.

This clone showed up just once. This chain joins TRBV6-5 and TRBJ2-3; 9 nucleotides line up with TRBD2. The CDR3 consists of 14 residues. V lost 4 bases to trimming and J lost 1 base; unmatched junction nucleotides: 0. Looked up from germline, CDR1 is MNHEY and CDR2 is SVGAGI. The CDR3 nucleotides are TGTGCCAGCAGTTTAGCGGGAGGCACAGATACGCAGTATTTT. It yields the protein CASSLAGGTDTQYF.

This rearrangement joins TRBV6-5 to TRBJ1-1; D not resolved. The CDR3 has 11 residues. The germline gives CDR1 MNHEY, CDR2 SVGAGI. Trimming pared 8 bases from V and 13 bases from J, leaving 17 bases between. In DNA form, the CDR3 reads TGTGCCAGCGGCCCGGTAGTGGCCGATTTCTTT. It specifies CASGPVVADFF.

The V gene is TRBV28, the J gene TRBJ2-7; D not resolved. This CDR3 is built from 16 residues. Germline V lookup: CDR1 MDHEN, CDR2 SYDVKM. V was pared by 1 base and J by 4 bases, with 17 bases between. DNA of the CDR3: TGTGCCAGCAGTTTATTCCCTATCACGAAATGTTACGAGCAGTACGTC. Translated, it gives CASSLFPITKCYEQYV.

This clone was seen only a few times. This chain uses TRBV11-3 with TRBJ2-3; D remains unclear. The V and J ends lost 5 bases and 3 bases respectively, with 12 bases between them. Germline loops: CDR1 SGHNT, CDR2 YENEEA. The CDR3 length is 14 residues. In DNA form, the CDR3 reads TGTGCCAGCAGCCAAAGTCAAGGGACAGATACGCAGTATTTT. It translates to CASSQSQGTDTQYF.